These T cell receptor beta chains were read from a single sample in a study of blood T cells in healthy people across ages. MiXCR was run by TCRdb on the 5' RACE reads, yielding one entry per CDR3 protein. The sample shows about 580,000 distinct CDR3 sequences, under 55% of them seen only once. Sequencing was done on a sample of blood. The receptors were gathered from a man older than 75 in good health. Each CDR3 is given with its conserved first and last residue. Fields, in order: clone size, J gene, D gene, V gene, CDR3 DNA, CDR3 protein. D genes are given only for firm matches. Not every row has a clone size; where given, it reads once, few, many or a size class.

clone_size: NA
j_call: TRBJ2-5
d_call: NA
v_call: TRBV21-1
cdr3_nt: TGTGCCAGCAGCAAGGAAGATCGCATGGAGACCCAGTACTTC
cdr3_aa: CASSKEDRMETQYF

clone_size: few
j_call: TRBJ2-5
d_call: NA
v_call: TRBV20-1
cdr3_nt: TGCAGTGCTAGAGAGTGGGTGGGCTCTACCGTGACCCAGTACTTC
cdr3_aa: CSAREWVGSTVTQYF

clone_size: NA
j_call: TRBJ1-6
d_call: NA
v_call: TRBV18
cdr3_nt: TGTGCCAGCTCACTCCCCTTGAAGGATTCACCCCTCCACTTT
cdr3_aa: CASSLPLKDSPLHF

clone_size: NA
j_call: TRBJ1-5
d_call: NA
v_call: TRBV29-1
cdr3_nt: TGCAGCGTTTCCACAGGTACGAATCAGCCCCAGCATTTT
cdr3_aa: CSVSTGTNQPQHF

clone_size: NA
j_call: TRBJ2-7
d_call: TRBD2
v_call: TRBV11-2
cdr3_nt: TGTGCCAGCAGCCTGGGGGGACTAGGTGACGAGCAGTACTTC
cdr3_aa: CASSLGGLGDEQYF

clone_size: NA
j_call: TRBJ2-1
d_call: NA
v_call: TRBV20-1
cdr3_nt: TGCAGTGCTAGGGGCCCGGGACTGGGCTGGAAAGAGCAGTTCTTC
cdr3_aa: CSARGPGLGWKEQFF

clone_size: NA
j_call: TRBJ2-1
d_call: TRBD2
v_call: TRBV10-3
cdr3_nt: TGTGCCATCAGTGAGTCGAGTAGCGGGAGTTTTAATGAGCAGTTCTTC
cdr3_aa: CAISESSSGSFNEQFF

clone_size: few
j_call: TRBJ1-5
d_call: TRBD1
v_call: TRBV20-1
cdr3_nt: TGCAGTGCTACAGGACAGGGCTTATATAGCAATCAGCCCCAGCATTTT
cdr3_aa: CSATGQGLYSNQPQHF

clone_size: few
j_call: TRBJ2-7
d_call: NA
v_call: TRBV29-1
cdr3_nt: TGCAGCGCGGGGATCTCCTACGAGCAGTACTTC
cdr3_aa: CSAGISYEQYF

clone_size: few
j_call: TRBJ2-7
d_call: NA
v_call: TRBV6-5
cdr3_nt: TGTGCCAGCAGTGACGACAGGACCTACGAGCAGTACTTC
cdr3_aa: CASSDDRTYEQYF

clone_size: once
j_call: TRBJ2-4
d_call: NA
v_call: TRBV10-3
cdr3_nt: TGTGCCATCAGTGAGTCTAGGGGGGGAGCCAAAAACATTCAGTACTTC
cdr3_aa: CAISESRGGAKNIQYF

clone_size: few
j_call: TRBJ2-7
d_call: TRBD1
v_call: TRBV6-1
cdr3_nt: TGTGCCAGCAGGACAGGGGATAACGAGCAGTACTTC
cdr3_aa: CASRTGDNEQYF

clone_size: NA
j_call: TRBJ1-5
d_call: NA
v_call: TRBV11-1
cdr3_nt: TGTGCCAGCAGCTTAGCTGTCGGACAGTGTTGGTACCAGCCCCAGCATTTT
cdr3_aa: CASSLAVGQCWYQPQHF

clone_size: NA
j_call: TRBJ2-3
d_call: NA
v_call: TRBV28
cdr3_nt: TGTGCCAGCAGGGGGGCCCGAAGGGGTACGCAGTATTTT
cdr3_aa: CASRGARRGTQYF

clone_size: few
j_call: TRBJ2-3
d_call: TRBD2
v_call: TRBV5-1
cdr3_nt: TGCGCCAGCAGCTTGGATTCTAGCGGGGTAACAGATACGCAGTATTTT
cdr3_aa: CASSLDSSGVTDTQYF

clone_size: few
j_call: TRBJ2-5
d_call: TRBD1
v_call: TRBV2
cdr3_nt: TGTGCCAGCAGTGGAGACAGGGGCGGTGAGGAGACCCAGTACTTC
cdr3_aa: CASSGDRGGEETQYF

clone_size: NA
j_call: TRBJ2-7
d_call: NA
v_call: TRBV11-2
cdr3_nt: TGTGCCAGCAGCCCAGGCCGGGGCTTCGAGCAGTACTTC
cdr3_aa: CASSPGRGFEQYF

clone_size: many
j_call: TRBJ1-1
d_call: NA
v_call: TRBV6-5
cdr3_nt: TGTGCCAGCAGTTACGGCCCTTCTCTGAACACTGAAGCTTTCTTT
cdr3_aa: CASSYGPSLNTEAFF

clone_size: NA
j_call: TRBJ2-7
d_call: NA
v_call: TRBV7-2
cdr3_nt: TGTGCCAGCAGCTTAGGTGGGGGGGACACCTACGAGCAGTACTTC
cdr3_aa: CASSLGGGDTYEQYF

clone_size: NA
j_call: TRBJ1-2
d_call: NA
v_call: TRBV20-1
cdr3_nt: TGCAGTGCTTCTACCCCGGGACAAGAAGTATACTATGGCTACACCTTC
cdr3_aa: CSASTPGQEVYYGYTF

clone_size: NA
j_call: TRBJ1-2
d_call: NA
v_call: TRBV20-1
cdr3_nt: TGCAGTGCTAGAGATCTCGGCAGGGTCTATTATGGCTACACCTTC
cdr3_aa: CSARDLGRVYYGYTF

clone_size: NA
j_call: TRBJ1-2
d_call: TRBD1
v_call: TRBV20-1
cdr3_nt: TGCAGTGCTAGAGGAGGGACAGGCCGGGTTGGGGGCTACACCTTC
cdr3_aa: CSARGGTGRVGGYTF

clone_size: NA
j_call: TRBJ1-6
d_call: NA
v_call: TRBV28
cdr3_nt: TGTGCCAGCAGTTTGGTCGTCTCACCCCTCCACTTT
cdr3_aa: CASSLVVSPLHF

clone_size: few
j_call: TRBJ2-3
d_call: TRBD2
v_call: TRBV4-1
cdr3_nt: TGCGCCAGCAGCCGAGGGACTAGCGGGGGGGTAGGAGATACGCAGTATTTT
cdr3_aa: CASSRGTSGGVGDTQYF

clone_size: NA
j_call: TRBJ2-3
d_call: NA
v_call: TRBV7-9
cdr3_nt: TGTGCCAGCAGCTTAGTTGGGGGGCTCTCCTCTAACATGGATACGCAGTATTTT
cdr3_aa: CASSLVGGLSSNMDTQYF

clone_size: NA
j_call: TRBJ1-3
d_call: NA
v_call: TRBV9
cdr3_nt: TGTGCCAGCAGCGTACTCCGGGACGGGGGCTCTGGAAACACCATATATTTT
cdr3_aa: CASSVLRDGGSGNTIYF

clone_size: NA
j_call: TRBJ2-5
d_call: TRBD1
v_call: TRBV6-6
cdr3_nt: TGTGCCAGCACGATCGGGACAGGGTTTAATGAGCAGTACTTC
cdr3_aa: CASTIGTGFNEQYF

clone_size: once
j_call: TRBJ1-5
d_call: TRBD1
v_call: TRBV20-1
cdr3_nt: TGCAGTGCTAGAGGACCGGGACAGTCCAATCAGCCCCAGCATTTT
cdr3_aa: CSARGPGQSNQPQHF

clone_size: NA
j_call: TRBJ2-2
d_call: TRBD1
v_call: TRBV29-1
cdr3_nt: TGCAGCGTCCTCCCGCGCGGACAGGGAGCGAACACCGGGGAGCTGTTTTTT
cdr3_aa: CSVLPRGQGANTGELFF

clone_size: NA
j_call: TRBJ2-4
d_call: NA
v_call: TRBV5-1
cdr3_nt: TGCGCCAGCAGCTTGGCCATAGGGAAAGGTGACATTCAGTACTTC
cdr3_aa: CASSLAIGKGDIQYF

clone_size: NA
j_call: TRBJ2-5
d_call: TRBD2
v_call: TRBV27
cdr3_nt: TGTGCCAGCAGTTTAAGTGTTGGAGTGAGCGGGGGGACCAATGAGCAGTACTTC
cdr3_aa: CASSLSVGVSGGTNEQYF